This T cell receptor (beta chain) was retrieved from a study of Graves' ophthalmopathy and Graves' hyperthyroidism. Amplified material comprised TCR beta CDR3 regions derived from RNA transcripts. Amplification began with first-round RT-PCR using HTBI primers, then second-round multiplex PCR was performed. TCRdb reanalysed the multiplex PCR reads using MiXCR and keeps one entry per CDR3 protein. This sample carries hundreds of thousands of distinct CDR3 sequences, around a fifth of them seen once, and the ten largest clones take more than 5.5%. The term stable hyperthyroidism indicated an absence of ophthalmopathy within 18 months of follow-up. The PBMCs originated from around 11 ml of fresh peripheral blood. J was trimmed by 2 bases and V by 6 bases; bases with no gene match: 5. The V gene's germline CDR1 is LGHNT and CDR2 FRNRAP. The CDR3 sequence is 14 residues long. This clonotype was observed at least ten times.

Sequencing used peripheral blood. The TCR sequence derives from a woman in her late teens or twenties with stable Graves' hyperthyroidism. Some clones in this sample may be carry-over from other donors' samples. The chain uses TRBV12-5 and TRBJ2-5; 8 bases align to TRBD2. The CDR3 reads CASGLSGGQETQYF. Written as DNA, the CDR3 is TGTGCTAGTGGCCTAAGCGGGGGTCAAGAGACCCAGTACTTC.